This TCR beta chain was profiled in a study of cytomegalovirus exposure and HLA in healthy donors. Findings and caveats of the study: Researchers reported that a few CMV-associated chains were confirmed in vitro as CMV antigen-specific.

Germline V gene lookup returns CDR1 MNHEY and CDR2 SMNVEV (reference sequence). CDR3 length equals 13 residues. V lost 6 bases to trimming and J lost 5 bases, with 13 bases between them. Generated by immunoSEQ multiplex PCR, the TCRdb table keeps only in-frame clones and is missing some. The table includes about 120,000 clones, about 90% detected once. Worth noting for this clone: As yet, its antigen is unknown.

This TCR derives from a woman under 30 in good health and CMV-seronegative. Sequenced input: PBMCs. The V gene is TRBV27, the J gene TRBJ2-5, with D possibly TRBD2 on 6 matching bases. CDR3 coding DNA: TGTGCCAGCAGGGGCGGGGTTCACGAGACCCAGTACTTC. Translated, it gives CASRGGVHETQYF.